This is a list of T cell receptor beta chains from one sample in a study of blood T cell repertoires in COVID-19. Assay used: immunoSEQ multiplex PCR; TCRdb lists only in-frame clones, some missing. This sample has nearly 350,000 clones, with over 70% found just once. The specimen sequenced was peripheral blood. These receptors were collected from a woman between 50 and 59 years old with COVID-19, enrolled during active disease. Each CDR3 is given with its conserved first and last residue. The D gene is left open where the match is weak. Size is omitted from some rows. Given values are once, few, many or a class for expanded clones.

CDR3 DNA: TGTGCCAGCAGCCAAGATTTAGGGGACAGGGGGTCACCCCTCCACTTT; CDR3 protein: CASSQDLGDRGSPLHF; D gene: TRBD1; V gene: TRBV4-2; clone size: .; J gene: TRBJ1-6
CDR3 DNA: TGCGCCAGCAGCTTAATCAGGTCGAACTATGGCTACACCTTC; CDR3 protein: CASSLIRSNYGYTF; D gene: .; V gene: TRBV5-1; clone size: .; J gene: TRBJ1-2
CDR3 DNA: TGTGCCTGGCGTAGACAGGGATTCAATCAGCCCCAGCATTTT; CDR3 protein: CAWRRQGFNQPQHF; D gene: TRBD1; V gene: TRBV30; clone size: few; J gene: TRBJ1-5
CDR3 DNA: TGTGCCAGCAGTTACGGGCAGCCGGTAGGGGTTTACGAGCAGTACTTC; CDR3 protein: CASSYGQPVGVYEQYF; D gene: .; V gene: TRBV6-6; clone size: .; J gene: TRBJ2-7
CDR3 DNA: TGTGCCAGCAGTGAATCTTGGGCTGACAGTCGGGGCTACACCTTC; CDR3 protein: CASSESWADSRGYTF; D gene: .; V gene: TRBV25-1; clone size: .; J gene: TRBJ1-2
CDR3 DNA: TGTGCCAGCAGTGAATTGGTGCTATCGGGCTATGGCTACACCTTC; CDR3 protein: CASSELVLSGYGYTF; D gene: .; V gene: TRBV2; clone size: .; J gene: TRBJ1-2
CDR3 DNA: TGTGCCAGCAGCTTGGGACTCGGCAATGAGCAGTTCTTC; CDR3 protein: CASSLGLGNEQFF; D gene: .; V gene: TRBV11-2; clone size: .; J gene: TRBJ2-1
CDR3 DNA: TGTGCCAGCAGCCCTTGGGGGCGGGGACTAGCGGGAGTAAGGACCGGGGAGCTGTTTTTT; CDR3 protein: CASSPWGRGLAGVRTGELFF; D gene: TRBD2; V gene: TRBV7-6; clone size: .; J gene: TRBJ2-2
CDR3 DNA: TGTGCCAGCAGTTTGAGAGCGGGAGTTGGAGATACGCAGTATTTT; CDR3 protein: CASSLRAGVGDTQYF; D gene: TRBD2; V gene: TRBV27; clone size: .; J gene: TRBJ2-3
CDR3 DNA: TGCGCCAGCAGCTCACAGGGTGGATATAGGGATGAGCAGTTCTTC; CDR3 protein: CASSSQGGYRDEQFF; D gene: .; V gene: TRBV5-1; clone size: .; J gene: TRBJ2-1
CDR3 DNA: TGTGCCAGCAGAGACCTTGGGACAGGGAGTTCGTACGAGCAGTACTTC; CDR3 protein: CASRDLGTGSSYEQYF; D gene: TRBD1; V gene: TRBV5-4; clone size: .; J gene: TRBJ2-7
CDR3 DNA: TGTGCCAGCAGCGTAGTAGGGAGGCGCACAGATACGCAGTATTTT; CDR3 protein: CASSVVGRRTDTQYF; D gene: .; V gene: TRBV9; clone size: .; J gene: TRBJ2-3
CDR3 DNA: TGTGCCAGCAGCCAACTAGCGGGCAACACCGGGGAGCTGTTTTTT; CDR3 protein: CASSQLAGNTGELFF; D gene: TRBD2; V gene: TRBV3-1/TRBV3-2; clone size: .; J gene: TRBJ2-2
CDR3 DNA: TGTGCCAGCAGCACTAACCAGGGGGCGGATGGCTACACCTTC; CDR3 protein: CASSTNQGADGYTF; D gene: TRBD1; V gene: TRBV3-1/TRBV3-2; clone size: once; J gene: TRBJ1-2
CDR3 DNA: TGTGCCAGCAGGGGACAGACGCTAACAGATACGCAGTATTTT; CDR3 protein: CASRGQTLTDTQYF; D gene: TRBD1; V gene: TRBV27; clone size: .; J gene: TRBJ2-3
CDR3 DNA: TGTGCCAGCAGCCCGACAGGGAATAGCTACGAGCAGTACTTC; CDR3 protein: CASSPTGNSYEQYF; D gene: TRBD1; V gene: TRBV5-4; clone size: .; J gene: TRBJ2-7
CDR3 DNA: TGTGCCAGCAGCCCTCCCGCCCGCGGCAGGGGGGATATTGAAGCTTTCTTT; CDR3 protein: CASSPPARGRGDIEAFF; D gene: TRBD1; V gene: TRBV7-9; clone size: .; J gene: TRBJ1-1
CDR3 DNA: TGTGCCTGGAGAGGTCCTGGAGTAGGGAGAAACACTGAAGCTTTCTTT; CDR3 protein: CAWRGPGVGRNTEAFF; D gene: .; V gene: TRBV30; clone size: .; J gene: TRBJ1-1
CDR3 DNA: TGTGCCAGCAGCCTACAGGGTTTGGGGGACGAGCAGTACTTC; CDR3 protein: CASSLQGLGDEQYF; D gene: .; V gene: TRBV11-3; clone size: .; J gene: TRBJ2-7
CDR3 DNA: TGTGCCAGCAGTTACGACCGGGACACCTACAATGAGCAGTTCTTC; CDR3 protein: CASSYDRDTYNEQFF; D gene: .; V gene: TRBV6-5; clone size: .; J gene: TRBJ2-1
CDR3 DNA: TGTGCCAGCTCACCAGGGGGAGGAAACACCGGGGAGCTGTTTTTT; CDR3 protein: CASSPGGGNTGELFF; D gene: .; V gene: TRBV18; clone size: .; J gene: TRBJ2-2
CDR3 DNA: TGTGCCAGCACCGGACTAGTGGGTGAGACCCAGTACTTC; CDR3 protein: CASTGLVGETQYF; D gene: TRBD2; V gene: TRBV6-5; clone size: .; J gene: TRBJ2-5
CDR3 DNA: TGTGCCAGCAGCCAAGATCCTAACAGAGTCACTGAAGCTTTCTTT; CDR3 protein: CASSQDPNRVTEAFF; D gene: .; V gene: TRBV4-2; clone size: once; J gene: TRBJ1-1
CDR3 DNA: TGTGCCAGCAGCTTAGGAGACAGTATGGATGGCTACACCTTC; CDR3 protein: CASSLGDSMDGYTF; D gene: .; V gene: TRBV7-9; clone size: .; J gene: TRBJ1-2
CDR3 DNA: TGTGCCACCAGTGATCCTACAGGGGGGAGAGAGACCCAGTACTTC; CDR3 protein: CATSDPTGGRETQYF; D gene: TRBD1; V gene: TRBV24-1; clone size: .; J gene: TRBJ2-5
CDR3 DNA: TGTGCCAGCAGCTTAACTAGCGGACACAATGAGCAGTTCTTC; CDR3 protein: CASSLTSGHNEQFF; D gene: TRBD2; V gene: TRBV5-4; clone size: .; J gene: TRBJ2-1
CDR3 DNA: TGTGCCAGCAGCTTAGTCGGGAACAGCAATCAGCCCCAGCATTTT; CDR3 protein: CASSLVGNSNQPQHF; D gene: .; V gene: TRBV11-2; clone size: .; J gene: TRBJ1-5
CDR3 DNA: TGTGCCAGTAGTATAGTCGGGGGAAACCAGCCCCAGCATTTT; CDR3 protein: CASSIVGGNQPQHF; D gene: .; V gene: TRBV19; clone size: few; J gene: TRBJ1-5
CDR3 DNA: TGTGCCAGCAGTGAGGACAGGAGCTCTGGAAACACCATATATTTT; CDR3 protein: CASSEDRSSGNTIYF; D gene: TRBD1; V gene: TRBV11-3; clone size: .; J gene: TRBJ1-3
CDR3 DNA: TGTGCCAGCAGCGCGGGAGTGTGGGGAGATACGCAGTATTTT; CDR3 protein: CASSAGVWGDTQYF; D gene: .; V gene: TRBV9; clone size: .; J gene: TRBJ2-3
CDR3 DNA: TGTGCCAGCAGCCAAATGGGTGGAGGGCGGACCTCCTACGAGCAGTACTTC; CDR3 protein: CASSQMGGGRTSYEQYF; D gene: .; V gene: TRBV3-1/TRBV3-2; clone size: once; J gene: TRBJ2-7
CDR3 DNA: TGTGCCAGCAGCTTAACCCGACTAGCGGGAGCCTACGAGCAGTACTTC; CDR3 protein: CASSLTRLAGAYEQYF; D gene: TRBD2; V gene: TRBV7-2; clone size: .; J gene: TRBJ2-7